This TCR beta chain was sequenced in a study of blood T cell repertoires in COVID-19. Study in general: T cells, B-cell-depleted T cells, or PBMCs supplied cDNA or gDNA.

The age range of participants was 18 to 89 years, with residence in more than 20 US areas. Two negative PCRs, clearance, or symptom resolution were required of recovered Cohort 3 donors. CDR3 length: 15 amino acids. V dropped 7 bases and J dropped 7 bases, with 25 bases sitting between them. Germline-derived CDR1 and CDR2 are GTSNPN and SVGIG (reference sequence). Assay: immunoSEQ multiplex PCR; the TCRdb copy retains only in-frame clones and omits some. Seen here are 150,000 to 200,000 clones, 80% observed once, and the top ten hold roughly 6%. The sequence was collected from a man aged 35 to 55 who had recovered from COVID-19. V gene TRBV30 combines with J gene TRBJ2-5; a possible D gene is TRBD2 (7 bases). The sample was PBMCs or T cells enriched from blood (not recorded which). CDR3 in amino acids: CAYGGGGGLSGTQYF. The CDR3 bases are TGTGCCTACGGCGGTGGGGGGGGCCTCTCCGGGACCCAGTACTTC. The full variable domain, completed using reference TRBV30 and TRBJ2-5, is SQTIHQWPATLVQPVGSPLSLECTVEGTSNPNLYWYRQAAGRGLQLLFYSVGIGQISSEVPQNLSASRPQDRQFILSSKKLLLSDSGFYLCAYGGGGGLSGTQYFGPGTRLLVL.